These 2 T cell receptor beta chains share one sample of origin, sequenced in a study of blood T cell repertoires in COVID-19. This table comes from immunoSEQ multiplex PCR, and its TCRdb copy is limited to in-frame clones, with some not included. This sample carries tens of thousands of clones, 90% of them seen once, and the ten largest clones take around 5%. The sequencing sample was made of peripheral blood. These receptors originate from a human donor in a cohort sampled during active COVID-19.

The rearrangement joins TRBV27 to TRBJ2-3; TRBD2 is a possible D gene (5 bases). Germline loops: CDR1 MNHEY, CDR2 SMNVEV (reference sequence). Trimming took 3 bases from V and 4 from J, leaving 20 bases between them. The length of the CDR3 is 17 residues. In DNA, the CDR3 is TGTGCCAGCAGTTTGGTCAGGTCTGGTGGGAGATCAGATACGCAGTATTTT. Translating it yields CASSLVRSGGRSDTQYF.

This rearrangement joins TRBV6-5 to TRBJ2-7; 9 bases are shared with TRBD1. CDR1 is MNHEY and CDR2 is SVGAGI in the germline V gene. This CDR3 spans 13 amino acids. J lost 2 bases, V lost 6 bases, and 2 bases had no gene match. The CDR3 coding sequence is TGTGCCAGCAGCAACAGGGGGCCCTACGAGCAGTACTTC. Protein sequence: CASSNRGPYEQYF.